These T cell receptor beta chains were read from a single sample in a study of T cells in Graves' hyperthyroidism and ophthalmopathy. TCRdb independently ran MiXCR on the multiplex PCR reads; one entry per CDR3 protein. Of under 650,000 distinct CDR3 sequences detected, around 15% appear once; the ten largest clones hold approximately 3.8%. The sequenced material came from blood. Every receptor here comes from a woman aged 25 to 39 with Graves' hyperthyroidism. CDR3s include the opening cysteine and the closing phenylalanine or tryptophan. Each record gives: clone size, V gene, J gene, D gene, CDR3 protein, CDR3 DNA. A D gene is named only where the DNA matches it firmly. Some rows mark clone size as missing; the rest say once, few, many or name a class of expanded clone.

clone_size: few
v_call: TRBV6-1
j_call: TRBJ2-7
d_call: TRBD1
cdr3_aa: CASSRGTGNSYEQYF
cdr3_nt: TGTGCCAGCAGCCGGGGGACAGGGAACTCCTACGAGCAGTACTTC

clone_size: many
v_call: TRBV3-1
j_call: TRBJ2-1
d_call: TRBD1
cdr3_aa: CASSNRDREMGEQFF
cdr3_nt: TGTGCCAGCAGCAACCGGGACAGGGAGATGGGTGAGCAGTTCTTC

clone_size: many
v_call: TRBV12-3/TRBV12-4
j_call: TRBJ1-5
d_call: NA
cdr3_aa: CASSLGGTAQPQHF
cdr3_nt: TGTGCCAGCAGTTTAGGGGGCACAGCTCAGCCCCAGCATTTT

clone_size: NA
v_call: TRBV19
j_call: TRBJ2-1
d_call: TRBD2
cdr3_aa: CALSGSGYNEQFF
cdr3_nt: TGTGCCCTAAGCGGGAGCGGCTACAATGAGCAGTTCTTC

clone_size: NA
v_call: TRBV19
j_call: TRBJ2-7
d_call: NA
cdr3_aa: CASTDSVGYEQYF
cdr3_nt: TGTGCCAGTACGGACAGTGTCGGATACGAGCAGTACTTC

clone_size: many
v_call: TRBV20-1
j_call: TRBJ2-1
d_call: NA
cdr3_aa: CSAPGGTRGRNEQFF
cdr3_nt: TGCAGTGCCCCAGGGGGGACTAGAGGGAGAAATGAGCAGTTCTTC

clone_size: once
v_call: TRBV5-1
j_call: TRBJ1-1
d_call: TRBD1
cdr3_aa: CASSFDRDGEAFF
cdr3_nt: TGTGCCAGCAGCTTCGACAGGGACGGTGAAGCTTTCTTT

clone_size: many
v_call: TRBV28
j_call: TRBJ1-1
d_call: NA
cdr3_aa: CASSSPGGNTEAFF
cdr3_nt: TGTGCCAGCAGTTCCCCAGGAGGAAACACTGAAGCTTTCTTT

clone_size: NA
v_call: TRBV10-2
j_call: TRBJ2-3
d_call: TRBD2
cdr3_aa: CASSGTTLWDTQYF
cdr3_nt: TGCGCCAGCAGCGGGACTACACTCTGGGATACGCAGTATTTT

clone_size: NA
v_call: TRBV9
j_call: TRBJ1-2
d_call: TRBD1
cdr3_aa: CASSVGNRGDYGYTF
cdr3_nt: TGTGCCAGCAGCGTAGGGAACAGGGGTGACTATGGCTACACCTTC

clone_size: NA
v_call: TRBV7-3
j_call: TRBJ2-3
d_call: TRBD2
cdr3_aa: CASSLKGTSVTDTQYF
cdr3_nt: TGTGCCAGCAGCTTAAAGGGGACTAGCGTGACAGATACGCAGTATTTT

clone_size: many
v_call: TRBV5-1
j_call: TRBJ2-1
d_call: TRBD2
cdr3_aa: CASSLAGGLDEQFF
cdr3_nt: TGCGCCAGCAGCTTGGCGGGAGGGCTTGATGAGCAGTTCTTC

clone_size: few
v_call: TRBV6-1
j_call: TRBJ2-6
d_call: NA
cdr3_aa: CASSEFGSGANVLTF
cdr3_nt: TGTGCCAGCAGTGAATTTGGGTCTGGGGCCAACGTCCTGACTTTC

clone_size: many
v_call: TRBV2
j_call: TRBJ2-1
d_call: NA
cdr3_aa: CASSDRASSYNEQFF
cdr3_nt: TGTGCCAGCAGTGATCGGGCTAGCTCCTACAATGAGCAGTTCTTC

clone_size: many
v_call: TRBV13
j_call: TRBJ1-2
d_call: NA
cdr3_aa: CASSLGLLENGYTF
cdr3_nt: TGTGCCAGCAGCTTAGGCCTTCTGGAAAATGGCTACACCTTC

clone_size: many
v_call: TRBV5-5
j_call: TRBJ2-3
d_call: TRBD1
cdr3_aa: CASSSTGDPSDTQYF
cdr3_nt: TGTGCCAGCAGCTCCACAGGGGACCCTTCAGATACGCAGTATTTT

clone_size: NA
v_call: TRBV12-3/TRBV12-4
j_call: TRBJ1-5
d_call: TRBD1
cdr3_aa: CASTRGQSNQPQHF
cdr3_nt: TGTGCCAGCACAAGGGGGCAAAGCAATCAGCCCCAGCATTTT

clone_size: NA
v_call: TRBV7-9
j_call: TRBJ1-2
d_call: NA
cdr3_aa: CASSLDGAWGYTF
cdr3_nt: TGTGCCAGCAGCTTAGACGGCGCTTGGGGCTACACCTTC

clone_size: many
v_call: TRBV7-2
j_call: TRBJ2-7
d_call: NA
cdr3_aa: CASSPGLFYEQYF
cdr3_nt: TGTGCCAGCAGCCCGGGACTTTTCTACGAGCAGTACTTC

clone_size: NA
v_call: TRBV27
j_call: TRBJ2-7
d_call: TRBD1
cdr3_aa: CASSWGQGITYEQYF
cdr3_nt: TGTGCCAGCAGTTGGGGACAGGGAATTACCTACGAGCAGTACTTC

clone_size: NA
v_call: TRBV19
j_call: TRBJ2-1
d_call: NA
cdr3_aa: CASSHPGLNNEQFF
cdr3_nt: TGTGCCAGTAGCCACCCGGGACTTAACAATGAGCAGTTCTTC

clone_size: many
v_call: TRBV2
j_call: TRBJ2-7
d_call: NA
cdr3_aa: CASRDSPSSYEQYF
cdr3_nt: TGTGCCAGCAGGGACAGCCCGAGCTCCTACGAGCAGTACTTC

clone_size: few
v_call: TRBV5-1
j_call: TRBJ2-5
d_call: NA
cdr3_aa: CASSRLSQGTEETQYF
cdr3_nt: TGCGCCAGCAGCCGCCTATCCCAGGGTACAGAAGAGACCCAGTACTTC

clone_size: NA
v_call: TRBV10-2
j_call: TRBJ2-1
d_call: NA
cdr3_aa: CASSESSPYNEQFF
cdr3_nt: TGCGCCAGCAGTGAGTCGAGTCCTTACAATGAGCAGTTCTTC

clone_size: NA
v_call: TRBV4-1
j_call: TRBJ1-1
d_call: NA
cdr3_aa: CASSLGGGGDTEAFF
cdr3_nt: TGCGCCAGCAGCCTAGGCGGAGGAGGGGACACTGAAGCTTTCTTT

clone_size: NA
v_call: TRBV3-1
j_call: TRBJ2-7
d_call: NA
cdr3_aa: CASSPRTGRSNYEQYF
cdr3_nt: TGTGCCAGCAGCCCAAGGACGGGCCGATCGAACTACGAGCAGTACTTC

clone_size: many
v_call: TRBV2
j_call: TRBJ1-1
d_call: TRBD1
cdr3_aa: CASSVTGGSAEAFF
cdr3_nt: TGTGCCAGCAGTGTTACAGGGGGCTCAGCTGAAGCTTTCTTT

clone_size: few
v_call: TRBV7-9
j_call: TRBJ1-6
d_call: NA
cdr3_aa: CASSTGGLGNSPLHF
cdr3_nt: TGTGCCAGCAGTACCGGCGGTTTGGGGAATTCACCCCTCCACTTT

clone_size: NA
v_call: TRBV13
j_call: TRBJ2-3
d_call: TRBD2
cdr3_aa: CASSPRTSPGDTQYF
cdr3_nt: TGTGCCAGCAGCCCAAGGACTAGCCCCGGAGATACGCAGTATTTT

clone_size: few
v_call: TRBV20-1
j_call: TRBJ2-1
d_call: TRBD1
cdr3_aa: CSARVPSGTGGGTVHNEQFF
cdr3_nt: TGCAGTGCTAGAGTACCCTCCGGGACAGGGGGCGGGACTGTGCACAATGAGCAGTTCTTC

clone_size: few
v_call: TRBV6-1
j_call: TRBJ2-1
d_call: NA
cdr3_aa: CATRHPVAGINEQFF
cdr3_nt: TGTGCCACCCGGCACCCGGTGGCGGGAATAAATGAGCAGTTCTTC

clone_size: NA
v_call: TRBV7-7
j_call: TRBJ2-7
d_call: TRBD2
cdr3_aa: CASSKPSSGRAAYEQYF
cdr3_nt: TGTGCTAGCAGCAAGCCTTCTAGCGGGAGGGCCGCCTACGAGCAGTACTTC

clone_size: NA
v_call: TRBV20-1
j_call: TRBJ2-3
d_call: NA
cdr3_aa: CSARLVDTQYF
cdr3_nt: TGCAGTGCTCGACTAGTAGATACGCAGTATTTT

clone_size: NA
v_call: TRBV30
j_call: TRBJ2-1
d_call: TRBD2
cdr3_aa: CAWSVELARNNEQFF
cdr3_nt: TGTGCCTGGAGTGTGGAACTAGCGCGTAACAATGAGCAGTTCTTC

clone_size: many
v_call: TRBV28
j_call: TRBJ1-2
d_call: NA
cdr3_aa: CASSLFSSTYGYTF
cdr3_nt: TGTGCCAGCAGTTTATTTAGCAGTACCTATGGCTACACCTTC

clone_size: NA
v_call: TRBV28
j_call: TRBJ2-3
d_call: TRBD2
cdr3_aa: CASSDQLAVVSDTQYF
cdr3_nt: TGTGCCAGCAGTGACCAACTAGCGGTCGTTTCAGATACGCAGTATTTT

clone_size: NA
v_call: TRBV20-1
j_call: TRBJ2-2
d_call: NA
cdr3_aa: CSARAARGRSGELFF
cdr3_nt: TGCAGTGCTAGAGCGGCGCGGGGGCGTTCCGGGGAGCTGTTTTTT

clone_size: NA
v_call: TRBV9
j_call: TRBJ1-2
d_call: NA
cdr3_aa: CASSVGWGADGYTF
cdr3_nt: TGTGCCAGCAGCGTAGGTTGGGGGGCGGATGGCTACACCTTC

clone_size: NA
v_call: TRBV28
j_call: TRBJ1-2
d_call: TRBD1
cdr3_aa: CAVGTAYNYGYTF
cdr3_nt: TGTGCCGTAGGGACAGCTTACAACTATGGCTACACCTTC

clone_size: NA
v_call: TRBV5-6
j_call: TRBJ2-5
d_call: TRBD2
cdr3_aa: CASSLRLAGARETQYF
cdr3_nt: TGTGCCAGCAGCTTGAGGCTAGCGGGAGCACGAGAGACCCAGTACTTC

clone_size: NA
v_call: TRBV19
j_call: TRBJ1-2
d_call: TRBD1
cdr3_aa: CASSITAGGYGYTF
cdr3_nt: TGTGCCAGTAGTATCACGGCAGGGGGGTATGGCTACACCTTC

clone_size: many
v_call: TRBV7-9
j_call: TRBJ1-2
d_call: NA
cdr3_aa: CASSIDPARDGAYYGYTF
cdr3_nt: TGTGCCAGCAGCATAGACCCAGCCAGGGACGGGGCCTACTATGGCTACACCTTC

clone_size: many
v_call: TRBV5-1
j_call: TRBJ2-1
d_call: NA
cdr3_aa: CASTLLGRTYNEQFF
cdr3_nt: TGCGCCAGCACCCTCTTGGGCAGGACCTACAATGAGCAGTTCTTC

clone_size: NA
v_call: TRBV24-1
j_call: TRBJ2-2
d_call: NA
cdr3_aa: CATSDFGGVATGELFF
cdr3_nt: TGTGCCACCAGTGATTTCGGGGGAGTTGCCACCGGGGAGCTGTTTTTT

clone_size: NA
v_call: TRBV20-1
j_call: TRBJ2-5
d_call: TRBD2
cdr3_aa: CSARTSGSGETQYF
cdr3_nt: TGCAGTGCTCGGACTAGCGGGAGTGGGGAGACCCAGTACTTC

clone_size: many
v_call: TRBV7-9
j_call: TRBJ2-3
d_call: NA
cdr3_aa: CASSLRMTASTDTQYF
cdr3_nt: TGTGCCAGCAGCTTAAGAATGACAGCCTCCACAGATACGCAGTATTTT

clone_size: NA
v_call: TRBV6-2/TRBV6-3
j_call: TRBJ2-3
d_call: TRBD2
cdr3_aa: CASSYSKTPRTSGSTDTQYF
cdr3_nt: TGTGCCAGCAGTTACTCAAAAACCCCCCGGACTAGCGGGTCCACAGATACGCAGTATTTT

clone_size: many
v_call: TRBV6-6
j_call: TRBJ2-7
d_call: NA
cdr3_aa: CASSYDKKREWFLEQYF
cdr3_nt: TGTGCCAGCAGTTACGATAAGAAACGGGAGTGGTTCCTCGAGCAGTACTTC

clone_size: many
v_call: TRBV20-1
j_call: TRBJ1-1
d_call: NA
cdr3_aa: CSAPEGGMNTEAFF
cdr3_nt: TGCAGTGCCCCTGAGGGGGGGATGAACACTGAAGCTTTCTTT

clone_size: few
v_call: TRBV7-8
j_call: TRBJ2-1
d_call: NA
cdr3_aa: CASSFSGTPYNEQFF
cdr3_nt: TGTGCCAGCAGCTTTTCCGGGACACCTTACAATGAGCAGTTCTTC

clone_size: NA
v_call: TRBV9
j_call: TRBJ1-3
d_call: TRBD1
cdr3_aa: CASSATGGTGGNTIYF
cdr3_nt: TGTGCCAGCAGCGCGACAGGGGGAACGGGTGGAAACACCATATATTTT

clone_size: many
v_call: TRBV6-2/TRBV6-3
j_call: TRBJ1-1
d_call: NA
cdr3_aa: CASSYSSTDTEAFF
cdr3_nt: TGTGCCAGCAGTTACTCGAGCACCGACACTGAAGCTTTCTTT